This TCR beta chain came from a study of blood T cell repertoires in COVID-19. About the study: Acute and convalescent COVID-19 specimens originated in the United States, Italy and Spain. PBMCs, B-cell-depleted T cells, or T cells provided the cDNA or gDNA that made up the material.

CDR3 length: 19 residues. In germline, CDR1 is MNHEY, CDR2 SVGEGT. V shed 4 bases and J 10 bases; nucleotides not matched to a gene: 20. Per the original data handling: The assay estimated nucleated cells by amplifying reference gene primers. Sequencing was performed with immunoSEQ multiplex PCR; in TCRdb, only in-frame clones are kept and a portion is missing. D and trimming were read from the DNA, whereas the V and J calls and clone size are those reported in that table. The sample consists of some 140,000 clones, over 60% of them appearing once. This clone came up a few times. This chain connects TRBV6-2 or TRBV6-3 to TRBJ2-1; TRBD1 agrees at 12 bases. The specimen sequenced was peripheral blood. This receptor was identified in a man older than 75 with acute or convalescent COVID-19. Written as DNA, the CDR3 is TGTGCCAGCAGTTCTCCCGGGACAGGGGGCCTGGTGAGCACCCGGGAGCAGTTCTTC. This encodes CASSSPGTGGLVSTREQFF.